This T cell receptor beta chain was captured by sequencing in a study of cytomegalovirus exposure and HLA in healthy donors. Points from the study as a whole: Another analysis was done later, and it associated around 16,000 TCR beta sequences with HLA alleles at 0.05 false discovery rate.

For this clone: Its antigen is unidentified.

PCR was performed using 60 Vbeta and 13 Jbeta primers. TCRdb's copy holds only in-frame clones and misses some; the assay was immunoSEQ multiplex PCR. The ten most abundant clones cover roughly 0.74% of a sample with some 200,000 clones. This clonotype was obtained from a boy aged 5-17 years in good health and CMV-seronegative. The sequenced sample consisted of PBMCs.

CDR3 in DNA: TGTGCCAGCCAGGTACGGCCAGGCGAGCAGTACTTC. It codes for CASQVRPGEQYF. The chain carries TRBV28 and TRBJ2-7; D gene ambiguous. The CDR3 covers 12 residues. Trimming removed 8 bases from V and 6 bases from J, with 14 bases in between. Germline V lookup: CDR1 MDHEN, CDR2 SYDVKM.